A single sample is the source of the 9 T cell receptor beta chains below, sequenced in a study of T cell repertoires in cytomegalovirus infection. TCRdb processed the reads anew with MiXCR; each CDR3 protein has one entry. The repertoire consists of some 590,000 distinct CDR3 sequences, with about 40% occurring once and the leading ten covering around 46%. These receptors' antigens are unknown. Sequenced material: cultured PBMCs, taken from culture after CMV antigen stimulation. Every receptor here comes from a human donor in good health (CMV status not recorded). Some clones in this sample may be carry-over from other donors' samples.

This clonotype came up many times. The gene calls are TRBV7-8 and TRBJ2-5; D is unclear. Germline V gives CDR1 SGHVS, CDR2 FQNEAQ. CDR3 size: 15 residues. V was cut by 4 bases and J by 5 bases, with 17 bases left in between. DNA of the CDR3: TGTGCCAGCAGCTACCGGGCCCTATTAATGGAGACCCAGTACTTC. Protein product: CASSYRALLMETQYF.

This chain joins TRBV7-9 and TRBJ2-7, with D tentatively TRBD1 or TRBD2 (5 bases each). The CDR3 is 15 residues long. Trimming took off 6 bases at V and 0 bases at J, with 15 bases between the two ends. The germline CDR1 and CDR2 sequences are SEHNR and FQNEAQ (reference sequence). The CDR3 here is CASSQMGVLSYEQYF. The CDR3 DNA sequence: TGTGCCAGCAGTCAGATGGGGGTCCTCTCCTACGAGCAGTACTTC. Combining the CDR3 with reference TRBV7-9 and TRBJ2-7 gives the whole variable domain DTGVSQNPRHKITKRGQNVTFRCDPISEHNRLYWYRQTLGQGPEFLTYFQNEAQLEKSRLLSDRFSAERPKGSFSTLEIQRTEQGDSAMYLCASSQMGVLSYEQYFGPGTRLTVT.

V and J are TRBV29-1 and TRBJ1-2; 7 bases are shared with TRBD1. The CDR3 consists of 13 residues. J was trimmed by 0 bases and V by 8 bases; bases with no gene match: 6. Germline CDR1 reads SQVTM; CDR2 reads ANQGSEA. CDR3 coding DNA: TGCAGCATCCGGGACAGAGCTAACTATGGCTACACCTTC. Translated: CSIRDRANYGYTF. Supplemented by reference TRBV29-1 and TRBJ1-2, the full variable domain reads SAVISQKPSRDICQRGTSLTIQCQVDSQVTMMFWYRQQPGQSLTLIATANQGSEATYESGFVIDKFPISRPNLTFSTLTVSNMSPEDSSIYLCSIRDRANYGYTFGSGTRLTVV.

The chain combines TRBV12-3 or TRBV12-4 with TRBJ2-1; no clear D gene. The CDR3 loop spans 13 amino acids. V lost 0 bases and J lost 10, with 10 bases in between. The CDR3 DNA follows: TGTGCCAGCAGTTTAGCTGGGGTATACGAGCAGTTCTTC. It specifies CASSLAGVYEQFF.

The rearrangement uses TRBV6-2 or TRBV6-3 and TRBJ2-1; the match to TRBD2 covers 9 bases. Germline lookup yields CDR1 MNHEY and CDR2 SVGEGT. J gave up 0 bases and V 10 bases, and 4 bases lay outside the gene matches. CDR3 length: 14 residues. CDR3 nucleotide sequence: TGTGCCACCTATAGCGGGAGCTCCTACAATGAGCAGTTCTTC. Its translation is CATYSGSSYNEQFF.

V and J are TRBV12-3 or TRBV12-4 and TRBJ1-5; 12 nucleotides match TRBD1. V was pared by 6 bases and J by 5 bases, with 8 bases of the junction left unmatched. The CDR3 covers 16 residues. The CDR3 region is CASSPSGTGGDQPQHF. In DNA, the CDR3 is TGTGCCAGCAGCCCCTCCGGGACAGGGGGCGATCAGCCCCAGCATTTT.

A few counts support this clonotype. CDR3 residues: CASSTGLLSSYEQYF. CDR3 DNA: TGTGCCAGCAGTACCGGGCTGTTGAGCTCCTACGAGCAGTACTTC. The chain has TRBV7-9 and TRBJ2-7; D is uncertain. The length of the CDR3 is 15 residues. The V end was cut by 6 bases, the J end by 0 bases, with 15 bases between. Germline V gives CDR1 SEHNR, CDR2 FQNEAQ (reference sequence).

The V and J genes are TRBV20-1 and TRBJ2-4; 7 nucleotides match TRBD1. V lost 1 base, J lost 0 bases, and 6 bases stayed unmatched. This CDR3 is 16 amino acids long. In germline, CDR1 is DFQATT, CDR2 SNEGSKA (reference sequence). The CDR3 DNA is TGCAGTGCTAGAGTCCCGACAGGGCAAGCCAAAAACATTCAGTACTTC. This encodes CSARVPTGQAKNIQYF.

This chain joins TRBV29-1 and TRBJ2-7; 10 positions agree with TRBD2. This CDR3 is built from 14 residues. Germline V gene lookup returns CDR1 SQVTM and CDR2 ANQGSEA. V shed 4 bases, J shed 1 base, and the junction held 4 bases outside the gene matches. CDR3 region: CSVAGTSASYEQYF. DNA for the CDR3: TGCAGCGTTGCCGGGACTAGCGCTTCCTACGAGCAGTACTTC.